The entry that follows covers one T cell receptor (beta chain) sequence. The time point here: peripheral blood 6 weeks after treatment start. The data were taken from a study of PD-L1 blockade in urothelial cancer. Study details: Twenty-five of the 29 patients were men with bladder-origin urothelial cancer. Earlier, patients had received 0 to 3 chemotherapy regimens.

The junction had 10 bases not matched to a gene; V was cut back by 5 bases and J by 15 bases. This CDR3 spans 12 amino acids. Germline CDR1 and CDR2: MNHNS and SASEGT. Synthetic TCR analog templates were added to each PCR reaction. Profiling relied on immunoSEQ multiplex PCR, and the TCRdb table lists in-frame clones only, not all of them. Here the sample spans 20,000 to 25,000 clones, roughly 89% being singletons. The receptor comes from a woman in her sixties with urothelial cancer. The chain links TRBV6-1 to TRBJ2-1, with 7 bases aligning to TRBD1. Source: PBMCs, taken around atezolizumab (anti-PD-L1) treatment. The CDR3 sequence is CASSRGQDVMFF. Written as DNA, the CDR3 is TGTGCCAGCAGTCGAGGACAGGACGTGATGTTCTTC.